Listed below are T cell receptor beta chains from one sample, sequenced in a study of control samples from healthy donors and cancer patients. Assay used: immunoSEQ multiplex PCR; TCRdb lists only in-frame clones, some missing. The sample carries some 150,000 clones, 91% recorded once. Specimen: blood. Every receptor here comes from a man between 18 and 29 years old in good health. Each CDR3 is given with its conserved first and last residue. D genes are given only for firm matches. The size of a clone is reported for some rows only, either as once, few or many, or as a class for expanded clones.

>.|TRBV2|.|TRBJ1-2
TGTGCCAGTTCTTCCCGACATGGGCCGGGCTACACCTTC
CASSSRHGPGYTF
>.|TRBV23-1|.|TRBJ1-5
TGCGCCAGCGTGGCGGCCTATAGCAATCAGCCCCAGCATTTT
CASVAAYSNQPQHF
>.|TRBV19|TRBD1|TRBJ2-1
TGTGCCAGTAGTTTAACAGGGGGCCTTAGCTCCTACAATGAGCAGTTCTTC
CASSLTGGLSSYNEQFF
>few|TRBV12-3/TRBV12-4|.|TRBJ1-1
TGTGCCAGCAGTTTATTGGGTGTATCTGAAGCTTTCTTT
CASSLLGVSEAFF
>.|TRBV4-1|.|TRBJ2-5
TGCGCCAGCAGCCACCCCGAGGGGACCCAGTACTTC
CASSHPEGTQYF
>.|TRBV4-1|.|TRBJ1-3
TGCGCCAGCAGTCCAAACAAGGGGCCGAAGGGAAACACCATATATTTT
CASSPNKGPKGNTIYF
>.|TRBV20-1|TRBD2|TRBJ2-5
TGCAGTGCTAGTCTAGCGGGGGCACGGACCCAGTACTTC
CSASLAGARTQYF
>once|TRBV5-1|.|TRBJ2-5
TGCGCCAGCAGCTTGAGAATCGGACTAACTCAAGAGACCCAGTACTTC
CASSLRIGLTQETQYF
>.|TRBV2|TRBD1|TRBJ2-7
TGTGCCAGCACCGACCTCCGGGACAGGGGTAGAGGGTACGAGCAGTACTTC
CASTDLRDRGRGYEQYF
>.|TRBV6-5|.|TRBJ1-2
TGTGCCAGCAGTTACTCGAAAGGGGGTTCCTATGGCTACACCTTC
CASSYSKGGSYGYTF
>.|TRBV7-9|.|TRBJ1-5
TGTGCCAGCAGCTTTGACAGTGTTAATCAGCCCCAGCATTTT
CASSFDSVNQPQHF
>.|TRBV23-1|.|TRBJ1-1
TGCGCCAGCAGTCTAGCTGAGAACACTGAAGCTTTCTTT
CASSLAENTEAFF
>.|TRBV6-6|.|TRBJ1-1
TGTGCCAGCAGTCCTCGGGACACCATGAACACTGAAGCTTTCTTT
CASSPRDTMNTEAFF
>.|TRBV4-1|.|TRBJ2-5
TGCGCCAGCAGCCAAGGGGAGCGGGAGACCCAGTACTTC
CASSQGERETQYF
>.|TRBV29-1|.|TRBJ2-7
TGCAGCGTTGAAGATCTCGCAGGGCAGTACTTC
CSVEDLAGQYF
>once|TRBV6-5|TRBD1|TRBJ1-3
TGTGCCAGCAGAAACAGGGGCTCTGGAAACACCATATATTTT
CASRNRGSGNTIYF